This TCR beta chain is drawn from a study of shared clonotypes between healthy human individuals. A single count supports this clone. Deep was the level at which the assay was run. Data came from immunoSEQ multiplex PCR; TCRdb stores just in-frame clones and leaves some out. The sample gives over a million clones, more than 95% of which show up once; 1% to 1.5% is in the top ten. Germline CDR1 reads SEHNR; CDR2 reads FQNEAQ (reference sequence). The CDR3 consists of 15 residues. Between the trimmed V and J ends, which lost 5 bases and 6 bases, there was a span of 16 bases. The chain has TRBV7-9 and TRBJ2-2, with D possibly being TRBD1 (5 bases). This sequence was found in a man in his thirties or forties in good health. Source material: naive CD4+ T cells sorted from blood. Subset here: CD45RA+ positively selected. In DNA form, the CDR3 reads TGTGCCAGCAGCGTTCTAACAGGCCCCCCCGGGGAGCTGTTTTTT. This sequence encodes CASSVLTGPPGELFF.